Listed below are T cell receptor beta chains from one sample, sequenced in a study of CD8 T cells in Susac syndrome. MiXCR was run by TCRdb on the immunoSEQ multiplex PCR reads, yielding one entry per CDR3 protein. This sample has 150,000 to 200,000 distinct CDR3 sequences, with roughly 95% found just once. The sequenced material came from CD4+ T cells from PBMCs. The receptor source for this set is a human donor with multiple sclerosis. Each CDR3 is given with its conserved first and last residue. Each record gives: clone size, D gene, V gene, J gene, CDR3 DNA, CDR3 protein. The D gene is left open where the match is weak. Clone size, where shown, is once, few, many, or a class for clones that have expanded.

clone_size: NA
d_call: TRBD1
v_call: TRBV30
j_call: TRBJ1-1
cdr3_nt: TGTGCCTGGAGTGTAGTTGGGACAGGCAACACTGAAGCTTTCTTT
cdr3_aa: CAWSVVGTGNTEAFF

clone_size: NA
d_call: TRBD1
v_call: TRBV7-8
j_call: TRBJ1-2
cdr3_nt: TGTGCCAGCAGCCAAGGACAGGGATCGGGTGGCTACACCTTC
cdr3_aa: CASSQGQGSGGYTF

clone_size: NA
d_call: NA
v_call: TRBV15
j_call: TRBJ1-5
cdr3_nt: TGTGCCACCAGCAGTCCGGGACAAGCCTTACGTCAGCCCCAGCATTTT
cdr3_aa: CATSSPGQALRQPQHF

clone_size: NA
d_call: NA
v_call: TRBV20-1
j_call: TRBJ1-2
cdr3_nt: TGCAGTGCTAGAGATTGGGGACCTGCGGGGGATGGCTACACCTTC
cdr3_aa: CSARDWGPAGDGYTF

clone_size: NA
d_call: TRBD2
v_call: TRBV5-1
j_call: TRBJ2-7
cdr3_nt: TGCGCCAGCAGCTTCGGGGGGACCTCCTACGAGCAGTACTTC
cdr3_aa: CASSFGGTSYEQYF

clone_size: NA
d_call: NA
v_call: TRBV23-1
j_call: TRBJ2-7
cdr3_nt: TGCGCCAGCAGTCAATCTGGAACAGCCTACGAGCAGTACTTC
cdr3_aa: CASSQSGTAYEQYF

clone_size: NA
d_call: NA
v_call: TRBV19
j_call: TRBJ1-2
cdr3_nt: TGTGCCAGTAGTACGCCCCAAGGGAATGGCTACACCTTC
cdr3_aa: CASSTPQGNGYTF

clone_size: NA
d_call: NA
v_call: TRBV3-1
j_call: TRBJ1-2
cdr3_nt: TGTGCCAGCAGCCAAAGAGGGGGGTTCTATGGCTACACCTTC
cdr3_aa: CASSQRGGFYGYTF

clone_size: NA
d_call: NA
v_call: TRBV3-1
j_call: TRBJ2-2
cdr3_nt: TGTGCCAGCAGCCCCTCAGGGTCTTCGGGCGGGGAGCTGTTTTTT
cdr3_aa: CASSPSGSSGGELFF

clone_size: NA
d_call: NA
v_call: TRBV30
j_call: TRBJ1-2
cdr3_nt: TGTGCCTGGAGTGTAGGGTCCGGAACCTTCTATGGCTACACCTTC
cdr3_aa: CAWSVGSGTFYGYTF

clone_size: NA
d_call: TRBD2
v_call: TRBV12-3/TRBV12-4
j_call: TRBJ2-7
cdr3_nt: TGTGCCAGCAGTTTAGGAAGTCTAGCGGGGAGCTCCTACGAGCAGTACTTC
cdr3_aa: CASSLGSLAGSSYEQYF

clone_size: NA
d_call: NA
v_call: TRBV5-4
j_call: TRBJ2-6
cdr3_nt: TGTGCCAGCAGCTTGGCAGGGAGATCTGGGGCCAACGTCCTGACTTTC
cdr3_aa: CASSLAGRSGANVLTF

clone_size: NA
d_call: NA
v_call: TRBV6-5
j_call: TRBJ1-5
cdr3_nt: TGTGCCAGCAGTTACAAAGGGGGGATCAATCAGCCCCAGCATTTT
cdr3_aa: CASSYKGGINQPQHF

clone_size: NA
d_call: TRBD1
v_call: TRBV29-1
j_call: TRBJ2-2
cdr3_nt: TGCAGCGTTGTGACAGGGGCCACCGGGGAGCTGTTTTTT
cdr3_aa: CSVVTGATGELFF

clone_size: NA
d_call: NA
v_call: TRBV27
j_call: TRBJ1-1
cdr3_nt: TGTGCCAGCAGTTATTGGGGGGGCTCGAACACTGAAGCTTTCTTT
cdr3_aa: CASSYWGGSNTEAFF

clone_size: NA
d_call: NA
v_call: TRBV20-1
j_call: TRBJ1-2
cdr3_nt: TGCAGTGCTAGAGTCGACAGTAACTTTAACTATGGCTACACCTTC
cdr3_aa: CSARVDSNFNYGYTF

clone_size: once
d_call: NA
v_call: TRBV20-1
j_call: TRBJ1-2
cdr3_nt: TGCAGTGCTAGTGGACGGATTAACTATGGCTACACCTTC
cdr3_aa: CSASGRINYGYTF

clone_size: NA
d_call: TRBD2
v_call: TRBV5-1
j_call: TRBJ2-3
cdr3_nt: TGCGCCAGCAGCCAAACTAGCGAACCCACAGATACGCAGTATTTT
cdr3_aa: CASSQTSEPTDTQYF

clone_size: NA
d_call: TRBD2
v_call: TRBV20-1
j_call: TRBJ2-5
cdr3_nt: TGCAGTGCTAGAGACCCGACGGGGGGGCCGGAGACCCAGTACTTC
cdr3_aa: CSARDPTGGPETQYF

clone_size: NA
d_call: NA
v_call: TRBV20-1
j_call: TRBJ2-1
cdr3_nt: TGCAGTGTCGACCTCTACAATGAGCAGTTCTTC
cdr3_aa: CSVDLYNEQFF

clone_size: NA
d_call: NA
v_call: TRBV5-1
j_call: TRBJ1-6
cdr3_nt: TGCGCCAGCGGTGCCGGGACTTATAATTCACCCCTCCACTTT
cdr3_aa: CASGAGTYNSPLHF

clone_size: NA
d_call: NA
v_call: TRBV30
j_call: TRBJ1-2
cdr3_nt: TGTGCCTGGAGTGTACAACAGGAGGGTGGCTACACCTTC
cdr3_aa: CAWSVQQEGGYTF

clone_size: once
d_call: NA
v_call: TRBV7-9
j_call: TRBJ1-2
cdr3_nt: TGTGCCAGCAGCTACCCTACAGGGAGCTACACCTTC
cdr3_aa: CASSYPTGSYTF

clone_size: NA
d_call: NA
v_call: TRBV20-1
j_call: TRBJ2-5
cdr3_nt: TGCAGTGCTAGAGATCGGGGAAAAGAGACCCAGTACTTC
cdr3_aa: CSARDRGKETQYF

clone_size: NA
d_call: NA
v_call: TRBV11-2
j_call: TRBJ2-2
cdr3_nt: TGTGCCAGCAGCTTAGGGGGTCCGAAGGGGCCGGGAATTGGCGGGGAGCTGTTTTTT
cdr3_aa: CASSLGGPKGPGIGGELFF

clone_size: NA
d_call: TRBD2
v_call: TRBV9
j_call: TRBJ2-3
cdr3_nt: TGTGCCAGCAGCAAGACTAGCGGGGGGCCGATCACAGATACGCAGTATTTT
cdr3_aa: CASSKTSGGPITDTQYF

clone_size: NA
d_call: TRBD2
v_call: TRBV7-9
j_call: TRBJ2-1
cdr3_nt: TGTGCCAGCAGCTTAGCGAGATCTAGCGGGGAATACAATGAGCAGTTCTTC
cdr3_aa: CASSLARSSGEYNEQFF

clone_size: NA
d_call: TRBD1
v_call: TRBV20-1
j_call: TRBJ1-2
cdr3_nt: TGCAGTGCTAGGGTAGGGACAGGGGTCCGATATGGCTACACCTTC
cdr3_aa: CSARVGTGVRYGYTF

clone_size: NA
d_call: TRBD2
v_call: TRBV7-2
j_call: TRBJ2-1
cdr3_nt: TGTGCCAGCAGCCCGACTAGCGGGGGCCACCAGAGCTCCTACAATGAGCAGTTCTTC
cdr3_aa: CASSPTSGGHQSSYNEQFF

clone_size: NA
d_call: NA
v_call: TRBV5-4
j_call: TRBJ2-2
cdr3_nt: TGTGCCAGCAGCTTGAATAGCCATTACACCGGGGAGCTGTTTTTT
cdr3_aa: CASSLNSHYTGELFF